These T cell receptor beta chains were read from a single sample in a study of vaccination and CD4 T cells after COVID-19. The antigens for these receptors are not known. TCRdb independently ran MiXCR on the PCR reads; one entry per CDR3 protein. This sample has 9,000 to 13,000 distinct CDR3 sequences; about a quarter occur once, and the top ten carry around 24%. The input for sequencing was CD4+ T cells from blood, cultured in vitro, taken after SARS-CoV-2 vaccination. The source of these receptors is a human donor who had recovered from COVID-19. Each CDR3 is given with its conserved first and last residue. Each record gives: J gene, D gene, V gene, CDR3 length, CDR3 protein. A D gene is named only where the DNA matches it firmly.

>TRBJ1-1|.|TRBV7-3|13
CASSLTTPIEAFF
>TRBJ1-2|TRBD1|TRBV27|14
CASSFRGREGGYTF
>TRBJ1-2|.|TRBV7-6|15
CASSLGGGKSYGYTF
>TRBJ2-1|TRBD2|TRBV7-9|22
CASSLGSRGRGLAVLWGNEQFF
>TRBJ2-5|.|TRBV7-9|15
CASSLAQLQEETQYF
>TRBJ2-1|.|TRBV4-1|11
CASSHYNEQFF
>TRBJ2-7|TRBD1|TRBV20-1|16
CSAHRGRSSFSYEQYF
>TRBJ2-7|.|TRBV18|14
CASSPNQGGDEQYF
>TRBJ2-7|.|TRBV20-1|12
CSASPKAGEQYF
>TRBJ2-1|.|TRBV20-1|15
CSARERGLAFSEQFF
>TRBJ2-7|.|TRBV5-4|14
CASSLAQGGYEQYF
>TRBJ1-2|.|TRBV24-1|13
CATSDFEGSGYTF
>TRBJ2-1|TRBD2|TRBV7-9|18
CASSLDQWTSGRINEQFF
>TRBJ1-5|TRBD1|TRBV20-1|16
CSARAGRDRGRQPQHF
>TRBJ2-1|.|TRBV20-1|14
CSAPKDGGYNEQFF
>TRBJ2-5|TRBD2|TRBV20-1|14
CSAPVSGPQETQYF
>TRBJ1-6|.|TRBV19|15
CASRALDGDNSPLHF
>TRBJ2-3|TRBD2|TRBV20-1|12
CSASPGGDTQYF
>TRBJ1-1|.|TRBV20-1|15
CSASLGTSHWTEAFF
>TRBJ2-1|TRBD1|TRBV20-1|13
CSAVTGVGNEQFF
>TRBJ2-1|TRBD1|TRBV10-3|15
CAISDGQGSYNEQFF
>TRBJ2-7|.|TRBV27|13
CASSFRGQGEQYF
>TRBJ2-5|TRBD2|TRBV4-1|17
CASSQAGEGFPQETQYF
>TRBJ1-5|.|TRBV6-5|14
CASSSGDSNQPQHF
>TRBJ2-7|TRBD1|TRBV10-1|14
CASATGTGAYEQYF
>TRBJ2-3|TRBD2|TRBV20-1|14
CSASGLAGSDTQYF
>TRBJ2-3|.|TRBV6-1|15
CASSDVGAGTDTQYF
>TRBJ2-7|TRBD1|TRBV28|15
CASSQGTGSLYEQYF